This TCR beta chain originates from a study of shared clonotypes between healthy human individuals. Study background: Each donor's CD8 memory used one plate, CD8 naive two, each CD4 subset three.

The assay was immunoSEQ multiplex PCR, and TCRdb's table has in-frame clones only and misses some. The sample lists about a million clones, 60% to 80% occurring once. This clonotype was sampled from a man younger than 35 in good health. Some clones in this sample may be carry-over from other donors' samples. The sequenced material came from memory CD4+ T cells from PBMCs. Indicated subset: CD45RA-negative fraction.

The CDR3 is CASSLGGSVRGETQYF. Here the CDR3 DNA reads TGTGCCAGCAGCTTAGGTGGAAGCGTCCGGGGGGAGACCCAGTACTTC. V gene TRBV7-2 combines with J gene TRBJ2-5; TRBD2 is a possible D gene (6 bases). CDR1 SGHTA and CDR2 FQGNSA come from the germline V gene. The V end was cut by 1 base, the J end by 5 bases, with 17 bases between. There are 16 residues in the CDR3.